This T cell receptor (beta chain) was sequenced during a study of identical twins. Findings and caveats of the study: Carriage of fewer insertions was seen in abundant cord blood beta clonotypes, whereas memory repertoires showed none. Instead of following the same donors, the conclusions were based on cross-sectional statistical analysis.

Remarks on this clonotype: The antigen is not known.

Unique molecular identifiers were present on the cDNA, and a universal primer site came from template switching. TCRdb independently ran MiXCR on the 5' RACE reads; one entry per CDR3 protein. This sample has 200,000 to 300,000 distinct CDR3 sequences, with around 7% found just once. Germline values: CDR1 MDHEN, CDR2 SYDVKM. With 6 bases removed from V and 5 bases from J, the gap between germline ends came to 19 bases. CDR3 size: 15 residues. These data were likewise used in another study, on yellow fever vaccine responses in identical twins. That study adds: Twins reportedly had a vaccine T cell response that seemed partly convergent, partly personalized.

The specimen sequenced was memory (CD45RO+) T cells sorted from blood. The chain combines TRBV28 with TRBJ1-2, with TRBD1 as a possible D gene (6 bases). This TCR was recovered from a woman under 30 in good health. The CDR3 reads CASRQTGRTVYGYTF. The CDR3 DNA reads as TGTGCCAGCAGGCAAACAGGGCGTACAGTATATGGCTACACCTTC.